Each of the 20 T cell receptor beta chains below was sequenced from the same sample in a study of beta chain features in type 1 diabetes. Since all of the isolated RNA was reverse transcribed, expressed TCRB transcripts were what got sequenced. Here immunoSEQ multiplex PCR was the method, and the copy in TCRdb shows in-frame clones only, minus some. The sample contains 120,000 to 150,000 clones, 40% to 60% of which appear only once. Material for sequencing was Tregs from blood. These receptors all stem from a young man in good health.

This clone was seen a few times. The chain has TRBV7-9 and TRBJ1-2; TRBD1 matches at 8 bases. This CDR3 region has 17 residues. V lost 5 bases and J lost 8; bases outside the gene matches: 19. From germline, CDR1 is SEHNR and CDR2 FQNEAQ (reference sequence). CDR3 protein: CASSLGRAGTGRVGYTF. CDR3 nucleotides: TGTGCCAGCAGCCTAGGAAGAGCCGGGACAGGACGAGTCGGCTACACCTTC. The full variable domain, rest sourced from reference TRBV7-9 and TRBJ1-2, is DTGVSQNPRHKITKRGQNVTFRCDPISEHNRLYWYRQTLGQGPEFLTYFQNEAQLEKSRLLSDRFSAERPKGSFSTLEIQRTEQGDSAMYLCASSLGRAGTGRVGYTFGSGTRLTVV.

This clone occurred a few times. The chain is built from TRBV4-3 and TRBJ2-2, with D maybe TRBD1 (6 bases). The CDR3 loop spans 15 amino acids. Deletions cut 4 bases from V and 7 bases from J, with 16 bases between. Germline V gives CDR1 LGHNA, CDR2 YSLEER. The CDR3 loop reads CASSLRAGTSGELFF. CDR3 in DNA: TGCGCCAGCAGCCTAAGGGCCGGGACAAGCGGGGAGCTGTTTTTT.

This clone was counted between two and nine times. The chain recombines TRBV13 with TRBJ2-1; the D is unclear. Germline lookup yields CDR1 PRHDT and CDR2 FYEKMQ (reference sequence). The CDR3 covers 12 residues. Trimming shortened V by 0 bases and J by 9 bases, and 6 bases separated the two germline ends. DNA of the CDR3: TGTGCCAGCAGCTTAGGGTGGGCTGAGCAGTTCTTC. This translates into CASSLGWAEQFF.

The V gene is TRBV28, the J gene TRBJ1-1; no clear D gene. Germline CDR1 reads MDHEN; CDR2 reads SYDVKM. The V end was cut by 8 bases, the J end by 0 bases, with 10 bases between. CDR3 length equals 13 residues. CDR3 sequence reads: CASASSLNTEAFF. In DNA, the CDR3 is TGTGCCAGCGCCTCAAGCTTGAACACTGAAGCTTTCTTT.

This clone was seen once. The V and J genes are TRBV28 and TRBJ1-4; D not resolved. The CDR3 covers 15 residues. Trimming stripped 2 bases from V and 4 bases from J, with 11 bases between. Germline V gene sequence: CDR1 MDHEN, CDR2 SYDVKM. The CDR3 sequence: CASSLGPGINEKLFF. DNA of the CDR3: TGTGCCAGCAGTTTAGGACCGGGGATTAATGAAAAACTGTTTTTT.

CDR3 DNA sequence: TGTGCCAGCAGCTCAGGCTCAACCGGTAATGGCTACACCTTC. Protein product: CASSSGSTGNGYTF. This chain links TRBV11-1 with TRBJ1-2; D is unresolved. The germline CDR1 and CDR2 sequences are SGHAT and FQDESV (reference sequence). Trimming removed 4 bases from V and 6 bases from J, with 15 bases in between. This CDR3 has 14 amino acids.

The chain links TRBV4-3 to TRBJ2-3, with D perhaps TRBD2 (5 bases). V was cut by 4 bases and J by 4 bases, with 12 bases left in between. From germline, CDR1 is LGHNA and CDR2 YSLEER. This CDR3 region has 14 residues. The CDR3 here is CASSRTLEADTQYF. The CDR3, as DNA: TGCGCCAGCAGCCGAACCTTGGAGGCAGATACGCAGTATTTT.

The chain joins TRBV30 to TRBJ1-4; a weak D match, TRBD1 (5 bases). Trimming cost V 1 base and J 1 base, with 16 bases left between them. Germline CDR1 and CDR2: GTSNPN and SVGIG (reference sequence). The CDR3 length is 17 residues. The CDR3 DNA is TGTGCCTGGAGTGCCCGCAGGGCAAGGGAAACTAATGAAAAACTGTTTTTT. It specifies CAWSARRARETNEKLFF.

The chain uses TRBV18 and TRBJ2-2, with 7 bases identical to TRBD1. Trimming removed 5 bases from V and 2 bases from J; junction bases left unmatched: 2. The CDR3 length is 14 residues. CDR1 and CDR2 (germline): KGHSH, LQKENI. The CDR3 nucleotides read TGTGCCAGCTCAGGGGACAGAAACACCGGGGAGCTGTTTTTT. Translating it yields CASSGDRNTGELFF.

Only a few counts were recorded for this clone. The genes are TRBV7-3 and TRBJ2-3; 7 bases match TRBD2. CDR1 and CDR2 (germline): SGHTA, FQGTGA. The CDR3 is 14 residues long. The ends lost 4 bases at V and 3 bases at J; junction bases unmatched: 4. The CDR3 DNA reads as TGTGCCAGCAGCTCAGGGAGGGTAACAGATACGCAGTATTTT. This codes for CASSSGRVTDTQYF.

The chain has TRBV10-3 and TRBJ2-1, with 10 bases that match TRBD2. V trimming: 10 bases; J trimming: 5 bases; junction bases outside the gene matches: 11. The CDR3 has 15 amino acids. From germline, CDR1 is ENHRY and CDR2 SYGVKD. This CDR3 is CATTRLAGQHNEQFF. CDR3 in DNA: TGTGCCACCACCAGACTAGCGGGTCAACACAATGAGCAGTTCTTC.

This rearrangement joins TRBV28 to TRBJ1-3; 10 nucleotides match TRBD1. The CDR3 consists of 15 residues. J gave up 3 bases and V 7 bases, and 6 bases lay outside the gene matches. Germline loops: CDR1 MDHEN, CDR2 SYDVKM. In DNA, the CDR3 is TGTGCCAGCATGTCGGACAGGGGGTTTGGAAACACCATATATTTT. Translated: CASMSDRGFGNTIYF. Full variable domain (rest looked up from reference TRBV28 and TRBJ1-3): DVKVTQSSRYLVKRTGEKVFLECVQDMDHENMFWYRQDPGLGLRLIYFSYDVKMKEKGDIPEGYSVSREKKERFSLILESASTNQTSMYLCASMSDRGFGNTIYFGEGSWLTVV.

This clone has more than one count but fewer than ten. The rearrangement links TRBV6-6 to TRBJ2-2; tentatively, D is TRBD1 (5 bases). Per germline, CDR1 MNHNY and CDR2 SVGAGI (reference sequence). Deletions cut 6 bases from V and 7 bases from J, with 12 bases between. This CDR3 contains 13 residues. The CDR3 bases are TGTGCCAGCAGCCAGGGATTGGACGGGGAGCTGTTTTTT. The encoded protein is CASSQGLDGELFF.

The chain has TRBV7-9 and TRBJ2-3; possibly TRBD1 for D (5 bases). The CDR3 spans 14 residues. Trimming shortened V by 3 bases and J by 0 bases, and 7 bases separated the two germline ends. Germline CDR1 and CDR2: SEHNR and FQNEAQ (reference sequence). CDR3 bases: TGTGCCAGCAGCTTTCAGGGAAGCACAGATACGCAGTATTTT. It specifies CASSFQGSTDTQYF.

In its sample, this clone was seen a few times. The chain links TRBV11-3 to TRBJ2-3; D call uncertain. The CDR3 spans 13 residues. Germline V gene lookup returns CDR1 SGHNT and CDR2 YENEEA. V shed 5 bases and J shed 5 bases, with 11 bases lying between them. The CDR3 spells CASSGPRGDTQYF. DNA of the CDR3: TGTGCCAGCAGCGGCCCCCGCGGAGATACGCAGTATTTT.

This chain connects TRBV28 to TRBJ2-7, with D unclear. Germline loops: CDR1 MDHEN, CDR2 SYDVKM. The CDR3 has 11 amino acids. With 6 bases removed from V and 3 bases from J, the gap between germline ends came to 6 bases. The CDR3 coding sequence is TGTGCCAGCAGGCGTGGCTACGAGCAGTACTTC. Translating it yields CASRRGYEQYF.

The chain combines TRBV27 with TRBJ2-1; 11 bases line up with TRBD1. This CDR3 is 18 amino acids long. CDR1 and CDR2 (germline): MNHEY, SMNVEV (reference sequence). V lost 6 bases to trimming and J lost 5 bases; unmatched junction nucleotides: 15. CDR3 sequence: CASRRTGGSFRTHNEQFF. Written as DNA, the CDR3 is TGTGCCAGCAGAAGGACAGGGGGCAGTTTCCGCACACACAATGAGCAGTTCTTC.

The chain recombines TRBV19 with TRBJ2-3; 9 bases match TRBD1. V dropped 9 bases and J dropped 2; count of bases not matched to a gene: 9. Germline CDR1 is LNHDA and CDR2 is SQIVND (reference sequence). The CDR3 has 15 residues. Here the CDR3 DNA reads TGTGCCAGCGGAGCGGGACAGGGCTACACAGATACGCAGTATTTT. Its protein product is CASGAGQGYTDTQYF.

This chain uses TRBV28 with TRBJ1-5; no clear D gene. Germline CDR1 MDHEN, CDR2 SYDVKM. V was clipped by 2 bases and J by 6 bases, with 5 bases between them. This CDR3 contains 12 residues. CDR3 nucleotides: TGTGCCAGCAGTTTAGGAGGTCAGCCCCAGCATTTT. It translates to CASSLGGQPQHF.

The CDR3 spells CASSGGQGAYNEQFF. Here the CDR3 DNA reads TGTGCCAGTAGTGGGGGACAGGGGGCATACAATGAGCAGTTCTTC. J is TRBJ2-1 and V is TRBV19; TRBD1 matches 12 bases. Looked up from germline, CDR1 is LNHDA and CDR2 is SQIVND (reference sequence). After removal of 5 bases from V and 4 bases from J, the junction contained 3 bases not matched to a gene. This CDR3 comprises 15 residues.